This T cell receptor beta chain stems from a study of OX40 agonist ivuxolimab in advanced cancers. The wider study: Patients were given ivuxolimab, an antibody that agonizes OX40 (CD134).

This CDR3 has 14 residues. CDR1 SGHRS and CDR2 YFSETQ come from the germline V gene. The V and J ends lost 1 base and 0 bases respectively, with 7 bases between them. Measured with immunoSEQ multiplex PCR; TCRdb has only the in-frame clones, and not every one. This sample has under 20,000 clones; 70% to 90% occur once, and the top ten carry approximately 67%. This rearrangement joins TRBV5-1 to TRBJ2-5, with D uncertain. The receptor's source is an adult with an advanced solid tumor such as melanoma, head and neck, liver or kidney cancer. Here the sequenced sample was CD4+ or CD8+ T cells sorted from blood, taken in a trial of the OX40 agonist ivuxolimab. CDR3 in DNA: TGCGCCAGCAGCTTGTTCGCAGACCAAGAGACCCAGTACTTC. This translates into CASSLFADQETQYF.